This T cell receptor beta chain was sequenced for a study of shared clonotypes between healthy human individuals. For every subset, genomic DNA was evenly distributed across several immunoSEQ plates. Assay: immunoSEQ multiplex PCR; the TCRdb copy retains only in-frame clones and omits some. The table lists about 500,000 clones, 77% of them singletons. V lost 4 bases to trimming and J lost 7 bases, with 14 bases between them. Germline V gene lookup returns CDR1 LNHDA and CDR2 SQIVND (reference sequence). This CDR3 is built from 14 residues. Sequenced material: PBMCs. This clonotype was obtained from a woman between 35 and 50 years old in good health. Some clones in this sample may be carry-over from other donors' samples. The chain links TRBV19 to TRBJ1-5; TRBD1 is a possible D gene (5 bases). Here the CDR3 DNA reads TGTGCCAGTAGTACCTTGGGGGGAGAGCAGCCCCAGCATTTT. Amino acids: CASSTLGGEQPQHF.